What follows are 15 T cell receptor beta chains derived from one specimen sequenced in a study of shared clonotypes between healthy human individuals. Naive CD8 cells lacked CD45RO, underwent positive selection for CCR7 and left out terminally differentiated effector memory CD45RA+ cells. Here immunoSEQ multiplex PCR was the method, and the copy in TCRdb shows in-frame clones only, minus some. Counted here are about 2 million clones, approximately 95% occurring once; the ten biggest clones make up 1% to 1.5%. The sample taken for sequencing was naive CD8+ T cells sorted from blood. These receptors originate from a man between 18 and 35 years old in good health.

The chain has TRBV4-1 and TRBJ2-7; weak D call: TRBD2 (5 bases). Trimming stripped 3 bases from V and 7 bases from J, with 13 bases between. The CDR3 runs 13 residues. CDR1 MGHRA and CDR2 YSYEKL come from the germline V gene. CDR3 in amino acids: CASSQVRGGEQYF. The CDR3, as DNA: TGCGCCAGCAGCCAGGTCCGGGGTGGGGAGCAGTACTTC.

The chain recombines TRBV15 with TRBJ2-7, with 9 bases matching TRBD1. V shed 5 bases, J shed 3 bases, and the junction held 14 bases outside the gene matches. The CDR3 has 17 amino acids. Germline V gene data show CDR1 as LNHNV and CDR2 as YYDKDF (reference sequence). CDR3 protein: CATSAHPGTGLIYEQYF. CDR3 DNA: TGTGCCACCAGCGCGCACCCCGGGACAGGGTTAATCTACGAGCAGTACTTC.

This clone was detected only a few times. This chain connects TRBV27 to TRBJ1-1; 7 bases are shared with TRBD1. Germline lookup yields CDR1 MNHEY and CDR2 SMNVEV (reference sequence). V dropped 3 bases and J dropped 1; count of bases not matched to a gene: 11. The CDR3 is made up of 17 amino acids. The CDR3 spells CASSFLHRGGTNTEAFF. The CDR3 coding sequence is TGTGCCAGCAGTTTTCTCCACAGGGGTGGCACGAACACTGAAGCTTTCTTT.

The chain joins TRBV13 to TRBJ2-1; D unclear. Germline-derived CDR1 and CDR2 are PRHDT and FYEKMQ (reference sequence). Between the trimmed V and J ends, which lost 4 bases and 15 bases, there was a span of 13 bases. CDR3 length: 11 residues. In nucleotides, the CDR3 is TGTGCCAGCAGCTCAGTCCGTTCACGGTTCTTC. Its protein product is CASSSVRSRFF.

This sequence joins TRBV28 and TRBJ2-3; TRBD2 aligns across 10 bases. V shed 5 bases, J shed 2 bases, and the junction held 7 bases outside the gene matches. Germline V gives CDR1 MDHEN, CDR2 SYDVKM. The CDR3 has 16 residues. Written as DNA, the CDR3 is TGTGCCAGCAGTCCCTCTAGCGGGGGTTACACAGATACGCAGTATTTT. As protein: CASSPSSGGYTDTQYF.

The chain couples TRBV27 to TRBJ2-7; 9 bases map to TRBD1. V lost 5 bases and J lost 4; bases outside the gene matches: 6. Germline loops: CDR1 MNHEY, CDR2 SMNVEV (reference sequence). There are 14 residues in the CDR3. The CDR3 protein is CASSRSTGGYEQYF. The CDR3 bases are TGTGCCAGCAGTCGCTCGACAGGGGGGTACGAGCAGTACTTC.

This clone has only one observation. The V and J genes are TRBV6-1 and TRBJ1-6; 9 positions agree with TRBD1. V lost 8 bases, J lost 5 bases, and 4 bases stayed unmatched. In germline, CDR1 is MNHNS, CDR2 SASEGT. There are 14 residues in the CDR3. The CDR3 DNA is TGTGCCAGCGTCACAGGGGGCGATAATTCACCCCTCCACTTT. This codes for CASVTGGDNSPLHF.

A remark on this clone: This same CDR3 is encoded by further DNA sequences in the sample. This chain links TRBV27 with TRBJ2-1; D remains ambiguous. V shed 4 bases and J shed 3 bases, with 7 bases lying between them. The CDR3 is 13 residues long. The germline CDR1 and CDR2 sequences are MNHEY and SMNVEV (reference sequence). This CDR3 is CASSSRSYNEQFF. As DNA, the CDR3 is TGTGCCAGCAGTTCCCGGAGCTACAATGAGCAGTTCTTC.

The CDR3 sequence: CATSDGRANQPQHF. In DNA form, the CDR3 reads TGCGCCACCTCTGACGGCCGGGCAAATCAGCCCCAGCATTTT. The genes are TRBV10-2 and TRBJ1-5; D gene unclear. Trimming removed 10 bases from V and 4 bases from J, with 17 bases in between. Germline V gene data show CDR1 as WSHSY and CDR2 as SAAADI. The CDR3 covers 14 residues.

On this clone itself: A much larger clone is a single base away; this may be a read error. Other DNA sequences within the sample encode an identical CDR3. The rearrangement links TRBV13 to TRBJ2-2; D gene ambiguous. The CDR3 totals 12 residues. Germline CDR1 and CDR2: PRHDT and FYEKMQ (reference sequence). V lost 4 bases and J lost 0, with 0 bases in between. CDR3 residues: CASSSNTGELFF. Written as DNA, the CDR3 is TGTGCCAGCAGCTCGAACACCGGGGAGCTGTTTTTT. Drawing the rest from reference TRBV13 and TRBJ2-2, the complete variable domain is AAGVIQSPRHLIKEKRETATLKCYPIPRHDTVYWYQQGPGQDPQFLISFYEKMQSDKGSIPDRFSAQQFSDYHSELNMSSLELGDSALYFCASSSNTGELFFGEGSRLTVL.

The CDR3 spells CASSFTQSQETQYF. The CDR3 coding sequence is TGTGCCAGCAGCTTCACACAGAGCCAAGAGACCCAGTACTTC. The chain is built from TRBV7-6 and TRBJ2-5; D unresolved. This CDR3 is 14 amino acids long. Trimming cost V 3 bases and J 1 base, with 9 bases left between them. CDR1 and CDR2 from the germline V gene are SGHVS and FNYEAQ. Filled out from reference TRBV7-6 and TRBJ2-5, the complete variable domain reads GAGVSQSPRYKVTKRGQDVALRCDPISGHVSLYWYRQALGQGPEFLTYFNYEAQQDKSGLPNDRFSAERPEGSISTLTIQRTEQRDSAMYRCASSFTQSQETQYFGPGTRLLVL.

As concerns this clone: At the DNA level, this CDR3 is encoded by other sequences in the same sample as well. The chain has TRBV28 and TRBJ2-5; possible D gene TRBD1, 6 bases. The CDR3 has 13 amino acids. The V end was cut by 6 bases, the J end by 1 base, with 9 bases between. Germline-derived CDR1 and CDR2 are MDHEN and SYDVKM. CDR3 DNA sequence: TGTGCCAGCAGCTCGGACAGCCAAGAGACCCAGTACTTC. Translating gives CASSSDSQETQYF.

The CDR3 spells CASSLYFDDTEAFF. CDR3 sequence (DNA): TGTGCCAGCAGCTTGTACTTTGACGACACTGAAGCTTTCTTT. The gene calls are TRBV7-9 and TRBJ1-1; D not resolved. The CDR3 is made up of 14 amino acids. Trimming shortened V by 3 bases and J by 3 bases, and 11 bases separated the two germline ends. In germline, CDR1 is SEHNR, CDR2 FQNEAQ (reference sequence). Looking up the rest from reference TRBV7-9 and TRBJ1-1 gives the full variable domain: DTGVSQNPRHKITKRGQNVTFRCDPISEHNRLYWYRQTLGQGPEFLTYFQNEAQLEKSRLLSDRFSAERPKGSFSTLEIQRTEQGDSAMYLCASSLYFDDTEAFFGQGTRLTVV.

This clone was recorded only once. The sample contains more than one DNA sequence encoding this CDR3. The chain links TRBV7-9 to TRBJ2-7; no clear D. CDR1 is SEHNR, CDR2 FQNEAQ, per germline (reference sequence). Trimming shortened V by 5 bases and J by 5 bases, and 7 bases separated the two germline ends. The CDR3 is 11 amino acids. The CDR3 DNA reads as TGTGCCAGCAGCCCCGCGGACGAGCAGTACTTC. Amino acid sequence: CASSPADEQYF.

The rearrangement joins TRBV7-5 to TRBJ1-2; the DNA was not compared with TRBD1, the D call given in the table. TRBV7-5 is designated a pseudogene. The CDR3 is made up of 16 amino acids. The chain's CDR3 is CARSDWDSRANYGYTF. Here the CDR3 DNA reads TGTGCCAGAAGCGATTGGGACAGCCGAGCTAACTATGGCTACACCTTC.